The 14 T cell receptor beta chains presented below share a single source sample, sequenced in a study of CD8 T cells in ankylosing spondylitis (dated by TCRdb to the late 2010s). Receptor amplification or capture employed 5' RACE. Sequenced using an Illumina HiSeq 2500. Clones were called with MiXCR by TCRdb after fastp trimmed the public reads at Q25, and only in-frame beta chains were retained. Identical CDR3 proteins give one entry, which carries the most common genes and DNA. Counted in this sample were about 150,000 distinct CDR3 sequences; about 7.3% of them appeared once. The ten biggest clones cover around 12% of the sample. Sequencing was done on a sample of blood, either unsorted or a sorted T cell fraction (not recorded which). These receptors were collected from a female donor with ankylosing spondylitis or in good health (not recorded which).

The table lists this clonotype with many counts. V and J are TRBV9 and TRBJ2-1; 7 bases agree with TRBD1. Trimming at V came to 5 bases and at J to 2 bases, leaving 7 bases not matched to a gene. Germline V gene data show CDR1 as SGDLS and CDR2 as YYNGEE. This CDR3 contains 15 residues. The CDR3 DNA sequence: TGTGCCAGCAGTGAAATACAGGGGACCTACAATGAGCAGTTCTTC. This encodes CASSEIQGTYNEQFF.

The sample holds many counts of this clonotype. The CDR3 here is CSARSGTAAYEQYF. Written as DNA, the CDR3 is TGCAGTGCTAGATCCGGGACAGCCGCCTACGAGCAGTACTTC. V usage is TRBV20-1 and J usage is TRBJ2-7; 7 bases align to TRBD1. Germline values: CDR1 DFQATT, CDR2 SNEGSKA (reference sequence). This CDR3 region has 14 residues. Trimming removed 2 bases from V and 2 bases from J; junction bases left unmatched: 6.

Many counts were recorded for this clonotype. This chain links TRBV20-1 with TRBJ2-3; TRBD2 matches at 7 bases. The trim removed 4 bases at V and 2 bases at J, leaving 6 bases unmatched. Germline-derived CDR1 and CDR2 are DFQATT and SNEGSKA (reference sequence). CDR3 size: 14 residues. CDR3 amino acids: CSAKSAGFTDTQYF. The CDR3 nucleotides are TGCAGTGCTAAATCAGCGGGATTCACAGATACGCAGTATTTT.

This clonotype was counted many times. The V gene is TRBV7-2, the J gene TRBJ1-4; D remains unclear. In germline, CDR1 is SGHTA, CDR2 FQGNSA. The CDR3 is 15 amino acids. The V end was cut by 0 bases, the J end by 1 base, with 6 bases between. The CDR3 loop reads CASSLAMQTNEKLFF. The CDR3 DNA sequence: TGTGCCAGCAGCTTAGCAATGCAAACTAATGAAAAACTGTTTTTT.

This clonotype was counted at least ten times. This chain connects TRBV9 to TRBJ2-1; the match to TRBD2 covers 7 bases. The CDR3 runs to 15 residues. The germline CDR1 and CDR2 sequences are SGDLS and YYNGEE. J lost 0 bases, V lost 2 bases, and 2 bases had no gene match. This CDR3 reads CASSVRDYSYNEQFF. As DNA, the CDR3 is TGTGCCAGCAGCGTCCGGGACTACTCCTACAATGAGCAGTTCTTC.

In its sample, this clonotype was seen many times. The V gene is TRBV12-3 or TRBV12-4, the J gene TRBJ2-5, with D hard to call. The CDR3 sequence is 14 residues long. V dropped 6 bases and J dropped 5 bases, with 16 bases sitting between them. The CDR3 nucleotides read TGTGCCAGCAGCTCTACAATCGGACCGGAGACCCAGTACTTC. Translation: CASSSTIGPETQYF.

This clonotype was recorded at least ten times. This chain joins TRBV6-5 and TRBJ2-3; 8 bases align to TRBD2. The CDR3 has 17 residues. The V gene's germline CDR1 is MNHEY and CDR2 SVGAGI. The ends lost 2 bases at V and 5 bases at J; junction bases unmatched: 12. In nucleotides, the CDR3 is TGTGCCAGCAGTTACCGGAGGATAGCGGGGTGGATAGATACGCAGTATTTT. As protein: CASSYRRIAGWIDTQYF.

This clonotype was counted ten times or more. The CDR3 coding sequence is TGTGCCAGCAGCTTATATCCCCAGAAGAGAAGCTACGAGCAGTACTTC. It codes for CASSLYPQKRSYEQYF. This rearrangement joins TRBV7-2 to TRBJ2-7, with D unresolved. The CDR3 is made up of 16 amino acids. Between the trimmed V and J ends, which lost 2 bases and 3 bases, there was a span of 17 bases. Germline V CDR1 and CDR2: SGHTA, FQGNSA. The variable domain in full, completed from reference TRBV7-2 and TRBJ2-7, reads GAGVSQSPSNKVTEKGKDVELRCDPISGHTALYWYRQSLGQGLEFLIYFQGNSAPDKSGLPSDRFSAERTGGSVSTLTIQRTQQEDSAVYLCASSLYPQKRSYEQYFGPGTRLTVT.

The V call is TRBV5-1, the J call TRBJ2-7, with D perhaps matching TRBD2 (5 bases). CDR3 length equals 15 residues. Trimming shortened V by 0 bases and J by 4 bases, and 14 bases separated the two germline ends. Germline assignment: CDR1 SGHRS and CDR2 YFSETQ. The CDR3 sequence: CASSLEEADPYEQYF. CDR3 bases: TGCGCCAGCAGCTTGGAGGAGGCAGACCCATACGAGCAGTACTTC.

As for this clonotype: A read error may be the cause here, since a much bigger clone is one base away. This CDR3 is CASNLLWGYEQYF. The CDR3 DNA reads TGTGCCAGCAATTTACTGTGGGGCTACGAGCAGTACTTC. The chain joins TRBV12-3 or TRBV12-4 to TRBJ2-7; D gene unclear. The CDR3 is 13 amino acids.

This clonotype was seen repeatedly, ten times or more. The V call is TRBV27, the J call TRBJ2-3; 7 nucleotides agree with TRBD2. Germline lookup yields CDR1 MNHEY and CDR2 SMNVEV (reference sequence). The CDR3 length is 16 residues. V shed 5 bases, J shed 4 bases, and the junction held 12 bases outside the gene matches. CDR3 sequence (DNA): TGTGCCAGCAGTCCCTTCGGGGCGGGGGACTCAGATACGCAGTATTTT. This translates into CASSPFGAGDSDTQYF.

This clonotype was seen repeatedly, ten times or more. The chain has TRBV7-2 and TRBJ2-2; 7 nucleotides line up with TRBD1. The ends lost 3 bases at V and 1 base at J; junction bases unmatched: 8. Germline V gene lookup returns CDR1 SGHTA and CDR2 FQGNSA. The CDR3 covers 17 residues. CDR3: CASSLSVRQGNTGELFF. The CDR3 DNA reads TGTGCCAGCAGCTTGTCCGTGAGACAGGGGAACACCGGGGAGCTGTTTTTT.

This clonotype was counted between two and nine times. The J gene is TRBJ2-7, the V gene TRBV6-5; possibly TRBD1 for D (7 bases). From germline, CDR1 is MNHEY and CDR2 SVGAGI. The CDR3 is 15 residues long. With 0 bases removed from V and 2 bases from J, the gap between germline ends came to 11 bases. CDR3 protein: CASSYSRDRPYEQYF. CDR3 nucleotides: TGTGCCAGCAGTTACTCGCGGGACAGACCCTACGAGCAGTACTTC.

This clonotype was picked up many times. In DNA, the CDR3 is TGTGCCAGCAGTCCGGACAGGGCTAATGAAAAACTGTTTTTT. Amino acids: CASSPDRANEKLFF. V usage is TRBV6-1 and J usage is TRBJ1-4; 8 bases are shared with TRBD1. The length of the CDR3 is 14 residues. Germline V gene lookup returns CDR1 MNHNS and CDR2 SASEGT. Trimming removed 5 bases from V and 3 bases from J; junction bases left unmatched: 2.